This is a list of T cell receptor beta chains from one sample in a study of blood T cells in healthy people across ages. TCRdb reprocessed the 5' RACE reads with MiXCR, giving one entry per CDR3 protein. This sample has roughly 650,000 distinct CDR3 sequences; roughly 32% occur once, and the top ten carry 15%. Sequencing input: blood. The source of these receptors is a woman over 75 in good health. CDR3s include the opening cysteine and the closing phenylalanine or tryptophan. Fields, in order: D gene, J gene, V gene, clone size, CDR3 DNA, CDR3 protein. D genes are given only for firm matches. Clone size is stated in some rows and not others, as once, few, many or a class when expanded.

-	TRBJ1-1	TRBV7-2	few	TGTGCCAGCAGCTCGCAACCCAGCTCGACTGAAGCTTTCTTT	CASSSQPSSTEAFF
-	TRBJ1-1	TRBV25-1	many	TGTGCCAGGGGGGGCACTGAAGCTTTCTTT	CARGGTEAFF
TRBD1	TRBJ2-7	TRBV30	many	TGTGCCTGGAGTGTAGGACAGGACAACTCCTACGAGCAGTACTTC	CAWSVGQDNSYEQYF
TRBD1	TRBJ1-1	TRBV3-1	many	TGTGCCAGCAGTCGTCCCGGGACAGGGTCGGTTACTGAAGCTTTCTTT	CASSRPGTGSVTEAFF
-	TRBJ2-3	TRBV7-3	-	TGTGCCAGCACCTCAAGGGGGGGGCCCACAGATACGCAGTATTTT	CASTSRGGPTDTQYF
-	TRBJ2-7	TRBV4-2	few	TGTGCCAGCAGCCAAGGACATCTCTCCTACGAGCAGTACTTC	CASSQGHLSYEQYF
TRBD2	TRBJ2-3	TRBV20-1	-	TGCAGTGCTAGAGATTCGGGCGGGGGAGGCAGTAGTACGCAGTATTTT	CSARDSGGGGSSTQYF
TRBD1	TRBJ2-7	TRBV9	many	TGTGCCAGCAGCGTCGCGCCGTCCGGGACAGGGGGCTCCTACGAGCAGTACTTC	CASSVAPSGTGGSYEQYF
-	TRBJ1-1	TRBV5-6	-	TGTGCCAGCAGCTTGTATTTCGGGGGTGAAGCTTTCTTT	CASSLYFGGEAFF
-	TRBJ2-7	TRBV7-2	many	TGTGCCAGCAGCATCGGGACAAAGTACTACGAGCAGTACTTC	CASSIGTKYYEQYF
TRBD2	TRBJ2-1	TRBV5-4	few	TGTGCCAGCAGTAGCGGGGTTAACAATGAGCAGTTCTTC	CASSSGVNNEQFF
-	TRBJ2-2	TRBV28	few	TGTGCCAGCAGTTGGGCGGCGAACACCGGGGAGCTGTTTTTT	CASSWAANTGELFF
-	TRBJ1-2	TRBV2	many	TGTGCCAGCAGTGAAGTCAGAGACTATGGCTACACCTTC	CASSEVRDYGYTF
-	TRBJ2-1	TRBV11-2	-	TGTGCCAGCAGCACTGGTTCTATGGGTGCGACATGCTTC	CASSTGSMGATCF
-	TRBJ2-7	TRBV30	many	TGTGCCTGGAGTTTAAGGGTGGACGAGCAGTACTTC	CAWSLRVDEQYF
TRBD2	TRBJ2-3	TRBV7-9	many	TGTGCCAGCAGCTTTCGACTAGCGGGGGTTAAACTACGCCGCACGGATACGCAGTATTTT	CASSFRLAGVKLRRTDTQYF
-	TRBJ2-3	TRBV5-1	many	TGCGCCAGCAGCTTGGGGCGGCGCACAGATACGCAGTATTTT	CASSLGRRTDTQYF
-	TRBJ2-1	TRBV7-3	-	TGTGCCAGCAGTCATATAGCGAGGGGCACCTACAGTGAGCAGTTCTTC	CASSHIARGTYSEQFF
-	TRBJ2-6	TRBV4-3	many	TGCGCCAGCAGTTACACCAAGGCCAACGTCCTGACTTTC	CASSYTKANVLTF
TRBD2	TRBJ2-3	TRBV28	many	TGTGCCAGCAGTCTCGCTCCGCTAGCGGGGGTCACAGATACGCAGTATTTT	CASSLAPLAGVTDTQYF
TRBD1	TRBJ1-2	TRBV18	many	TGTGCCAGCTCACCAACCAGACAGGGGTCCGGCTACACCTTC	CASSPTRQGSGYTF
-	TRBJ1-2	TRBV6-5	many	TGTGCCAGCAGGCCTGTGGGACGGTCTAACTATGGCTACACCTTC	CASRPVGRSNYGYTF
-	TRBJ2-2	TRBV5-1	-	TGCGCCAGCAGCTTTGTAGCGGGGGAGCTGTTTTTT	CASSFVAGELFF
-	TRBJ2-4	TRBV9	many	TGTGCCAGCAGCGTACAAGGAGACCTAGCCAAAAACATTCAGTACTTC	CASSVQGDLAKNIQYF
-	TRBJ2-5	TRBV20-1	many	TGCAGTGCTAGGCCGTCCACGGAGACCCAGTACTTC	CSARPSTETQYF
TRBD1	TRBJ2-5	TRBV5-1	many	TGCGCCAGCAGCGCGACAGGGGGGCAGACCCAGTACTTC	CASSATGGQTQYF
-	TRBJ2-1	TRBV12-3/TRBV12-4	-	TGTGCCAGCAGTCGCACAGGGTCCCCCTACAATGAGCAGTTCTTC	CASSRTGSPYNEQFF
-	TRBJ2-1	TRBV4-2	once	TGTGCCAGCAGCCAAGTTCGCAATGAGCAGTTCTTC	CASSQVRNEQFF
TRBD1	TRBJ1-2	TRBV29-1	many	TGCAGCGTCGATTACAGGGGCTATGGCTACACCTTC	CSVDYRGYGYTF
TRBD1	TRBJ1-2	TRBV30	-	TGTGCCTGGTCGGGACAGGAAGGTCATGGCTACACCTTC	CAWSGQEGHGYTF
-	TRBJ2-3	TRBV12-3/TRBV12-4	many	TGTGCCAGCACTCCCCGCGGGGGCGCAAAAATACATACGCAGTATTTT	CASTPRGGAKIHTQYF
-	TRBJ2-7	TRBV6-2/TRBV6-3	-	TGTGCCAGCAGTTACCCGTGGAACAGCTCCTACGAGCAGTACTTC	CASSYPWNSSYEQYF
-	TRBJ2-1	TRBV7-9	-	TGTGCCAGCAGCTTGGCCAGGGGGGGGGAAGATGAGCAGTTCTTC	CASSLARGGEDEQFF
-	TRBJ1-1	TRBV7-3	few	TGTGCCAGCAGCCACGGGGGTACTGAAGCTTTCTTT	CASSHGGTEAFF
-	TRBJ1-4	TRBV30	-	TGTGCCTGCCTCGTGCCGGGCAGGAGTGAAAAACTGTTTTTT	CACLVPGRSEKLFF
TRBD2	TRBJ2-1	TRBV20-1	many	TGCAGTGCTAGTAAAGCGGGGGTCAACTACAATGAGCAGTTCTTC	CSASKAGVNYNEQFF
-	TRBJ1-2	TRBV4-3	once	TGCGCCGGCAGCCAAGGGTGGGGAAACTATGGCTACACCTTC	CAGSQGWGNYGYTF
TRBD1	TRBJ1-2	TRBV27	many	TGTGCCAGCAGAAAAATGGGACAGGGTTATGGCTACACCTTC	CASRKMGQGYGYTF
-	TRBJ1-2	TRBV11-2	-	TGTGCCAGCAGCTTGGGGTGGGCTGGTAACTATGGCTACACCTTC	CASSLGWAGNYGYTF
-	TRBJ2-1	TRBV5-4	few	TGTGTCAGCAGCTCCGGAGGGGGAAAGAGCTCCTACAATGAGCAGTTCTTC	CVSSSGGGKSSYNEQFF
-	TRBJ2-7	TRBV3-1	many	TGTGCCAGCAGCCTTCAACTGGGCGAGCAGTACTTC	CASSLQLGEQYF
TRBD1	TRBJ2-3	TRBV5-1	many	TGCGCCAGCAGCCTAATCGGGACAGGGGGCACAGATACGCAGTATTTT	CASSLIGTGGTDTQYF
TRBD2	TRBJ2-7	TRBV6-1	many	TGTGCCAGCAGTGATGAAGGGACTAGCGGGGGCTTCTACGAGCAGTACTTC	CASSDEGTSGGFYEQYF
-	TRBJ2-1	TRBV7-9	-	TGTGCCAGCAGCTTAGCAGGGGGGGGGGCTGAGCAGTTCTTC	CASSLAGGGAEQFF
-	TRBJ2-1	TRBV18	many	TGTGCCAGCTCACCGACGGGGGGCTCCTTAGGATTCGACAATGAGCAGTTCTTC	CASSPTGGSLGFDNEQFF